The T cell receptor beta chain under discussion was sequenced for a study of CD8 T cells in Susac syndrome. Random hexamers primed reverse transcription of about 0.45 to 1 ug RNA. TCRdb re-analysed the immunoSEQ multiplex PCR reads in MiXCR, keeping a single row per CDR3 protein. Of 200,000 to 300,000 distinct CDR3 sequences in the sample, about 96% are singletons; the top ten hold under 0.12%. The CDR3 loop spans 14 amino acids. Germline CDR1 SQVTM, CDR2 ANQGSEA. The germline V and J ends were trimmed by 7 bases and 5 bases, with 17 bases remaining between them. The genes are TRBV29-1 and TRBJ2-2, with D perhaps matching TRBD1 (5 bases). The receptor was isolated from a human donor with Susac syndrome. Material for sequencing was CD4+ T cells from PBMCs. The CDR3 bases are TGCAGCGCCACAAGACAGTTTCCAACCGGGGAGCTGTTTTTT. As protein: CSATRQFPTGELFF.